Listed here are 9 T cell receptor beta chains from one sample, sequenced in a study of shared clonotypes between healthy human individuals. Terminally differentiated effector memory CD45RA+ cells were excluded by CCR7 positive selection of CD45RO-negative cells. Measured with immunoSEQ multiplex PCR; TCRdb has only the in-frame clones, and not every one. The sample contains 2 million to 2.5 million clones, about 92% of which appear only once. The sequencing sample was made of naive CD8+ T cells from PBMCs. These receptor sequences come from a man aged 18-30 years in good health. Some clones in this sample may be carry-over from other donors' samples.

The CDR3 reads CASSQARFEQYF. In nucleotides, the CDR3 is TGTGCCAGCAGCCAAGCACGGTTCGAGCAGTACTTC. J is TRBJ2-7 and V is TRBV14; no clear D gene. The CDR3 sequence is 12 residues long. V lost 1 base to trimming and J lost 6 bases, with 7 bases between them. Germline assignment: CDR1 SGHDN and CDR2 FVKESK.

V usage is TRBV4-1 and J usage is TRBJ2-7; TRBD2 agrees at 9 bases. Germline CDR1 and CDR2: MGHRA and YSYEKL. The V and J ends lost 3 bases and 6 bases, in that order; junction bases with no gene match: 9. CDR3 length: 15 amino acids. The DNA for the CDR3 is TGCGCCAGCAGCCATCCAGGGCGGGGGGGGTCCGAGCAGTACTTC. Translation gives CASSHPGRGGSEQYF.

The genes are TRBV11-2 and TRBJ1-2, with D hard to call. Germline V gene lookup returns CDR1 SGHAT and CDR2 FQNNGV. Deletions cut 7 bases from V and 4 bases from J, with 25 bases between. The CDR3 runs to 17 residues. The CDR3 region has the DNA TGTGCCAGCACCCTACACTCCGGACGCGTATGGGTCTATGGCTACACCTTC. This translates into CASTLHSGRVWVYGYTF.

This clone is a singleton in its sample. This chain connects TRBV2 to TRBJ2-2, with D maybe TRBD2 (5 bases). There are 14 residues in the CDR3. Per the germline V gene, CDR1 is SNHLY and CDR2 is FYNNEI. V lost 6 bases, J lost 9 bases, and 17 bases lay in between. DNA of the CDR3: TGTGCCAGCAGCGGCCCCGGGGAGTCCCGGGAGCTGTTTTTT. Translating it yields CASSGPGESRELFF.

The CDR3 reads CASAPGGSKYYEQYF. The DNA of the CDR3 is TGTGCCAGCGCCCCGGGGGGCTCCAAATACTACGAGCAGTACTTC. The rearrangement uses TRBV13 and TRBJ2-7, with a tentative D call TRBD2 (7 bases). Per germline, CDR1 PRHDT and CDR2 FYEKMQ (reference sequence). The CDR3 loop spans 15 amino acids. Deletions cut 8 bases from V and 3 bases from J, with 20 bases between.

The CDR3 sequence: CASSLVMDPEAFF. CDR3 nucleotides: TGTGCCAGCAGCTTAGTAATGGATCCTGAAGCTTTCTTT. V usage is TRBV7-9 and J usage is TRBJ1-1; D not resolved. V was pared by 1 base and J by 6 bases, with 9 bases between. The CDR3 extends over 13 amino acids. Germline V gene sequence: CDR1 SEHNR, CDR2 FQNEAQ (reference sequence).

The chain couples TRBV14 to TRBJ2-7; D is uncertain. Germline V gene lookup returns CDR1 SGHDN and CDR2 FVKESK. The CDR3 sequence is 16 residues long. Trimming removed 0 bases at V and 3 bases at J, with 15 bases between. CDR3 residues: CASSQDGPTGDYEQYF. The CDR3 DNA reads TGTGCCAGCAGCCAAGATGGACCGACTGGGGACTACGAGCAGTACTTC. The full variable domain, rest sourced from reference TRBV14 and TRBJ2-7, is EAGVTQFPSHSVIEKGQTVTLRCDPISGHDNLYWYRRVMGKEIKFLLHFVKESKQDESGMPNNRFLAERTGGTYSTLKVQPAELEDSGVYFCASSQDGPTGDYEQYFGPGTRLTVT.

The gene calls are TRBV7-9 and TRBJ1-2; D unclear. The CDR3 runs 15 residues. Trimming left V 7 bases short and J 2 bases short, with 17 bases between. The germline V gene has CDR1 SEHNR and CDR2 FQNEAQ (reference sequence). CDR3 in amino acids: CASTPPGSFNYGYTF. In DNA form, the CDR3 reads TGTGCCAGCACCCCCCCCGGCAGTTTCAACTATGGCTACACCTTC.

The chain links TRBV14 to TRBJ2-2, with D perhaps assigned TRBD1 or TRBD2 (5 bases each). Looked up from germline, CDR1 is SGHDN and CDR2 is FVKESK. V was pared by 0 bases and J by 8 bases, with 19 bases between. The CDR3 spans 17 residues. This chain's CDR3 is CASSQDRPVGVSGELFF. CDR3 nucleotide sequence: TGTGCCAGCAGCCAAGATCGTCCCGTGGGGGTCTCGGGGGAGCTGTTTTTT. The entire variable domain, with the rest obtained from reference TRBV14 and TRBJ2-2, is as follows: EAGVTQFPSHSVIEKGQTVTLRCDPISGHDNLYWYRRVMGKEIKFLLHFVKESKQDESGMPNNRFLAERTGGTYSTLKVQPAELEDSGVYFCASSQDRPVGVSGELFFGEGSRLTVL.